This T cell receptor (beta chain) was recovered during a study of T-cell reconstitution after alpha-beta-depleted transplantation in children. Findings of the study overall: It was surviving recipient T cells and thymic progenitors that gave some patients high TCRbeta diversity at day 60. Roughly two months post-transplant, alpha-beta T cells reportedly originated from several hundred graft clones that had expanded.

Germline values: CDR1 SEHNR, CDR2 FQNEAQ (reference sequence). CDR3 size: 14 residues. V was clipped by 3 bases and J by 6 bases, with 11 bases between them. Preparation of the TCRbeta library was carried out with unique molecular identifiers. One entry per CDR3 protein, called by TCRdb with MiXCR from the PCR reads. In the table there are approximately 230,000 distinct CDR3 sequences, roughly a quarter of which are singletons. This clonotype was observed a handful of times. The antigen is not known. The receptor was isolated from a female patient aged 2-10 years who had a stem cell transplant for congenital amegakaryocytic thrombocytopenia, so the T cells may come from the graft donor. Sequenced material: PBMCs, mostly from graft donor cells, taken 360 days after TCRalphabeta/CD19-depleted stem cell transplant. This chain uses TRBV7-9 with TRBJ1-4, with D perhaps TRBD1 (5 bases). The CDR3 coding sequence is TGTGCCAGCAGCTTGGGGGGGAAAGATGAAAAACTGTTTTTT. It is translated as CASSLGGKDEKLFF.